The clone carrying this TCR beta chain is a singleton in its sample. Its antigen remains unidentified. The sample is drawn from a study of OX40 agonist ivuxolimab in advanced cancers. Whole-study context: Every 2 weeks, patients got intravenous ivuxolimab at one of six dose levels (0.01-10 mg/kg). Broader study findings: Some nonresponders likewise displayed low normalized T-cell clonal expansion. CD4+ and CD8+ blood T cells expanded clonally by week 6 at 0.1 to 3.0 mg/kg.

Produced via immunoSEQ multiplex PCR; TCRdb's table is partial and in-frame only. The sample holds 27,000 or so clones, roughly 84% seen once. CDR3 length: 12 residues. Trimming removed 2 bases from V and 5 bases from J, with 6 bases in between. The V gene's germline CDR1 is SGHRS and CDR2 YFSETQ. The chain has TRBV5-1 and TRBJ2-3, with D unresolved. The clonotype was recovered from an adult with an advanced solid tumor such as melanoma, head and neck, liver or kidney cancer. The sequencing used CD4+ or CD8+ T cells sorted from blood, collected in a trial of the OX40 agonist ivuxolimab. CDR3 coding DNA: TGCGCCAGCAGCTTAAACCGAGATACGCAGTATTTT. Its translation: CASSLNRDTQYF. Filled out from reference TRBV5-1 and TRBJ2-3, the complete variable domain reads KAGVTQTPRYLIKTRGQQVTLSCSPISGHRSVSWYQQTPGQGLQFLFEYFSETQRNKGNFPGRFSGRQFSNSRSEMNVSTLELGDSALYLCASSLNRDTQYFGPGTRLTVL.